This TCR beta chain comes out of a study of blood T cell repertoires in COVID-19. The method was immunoSEQ multiplex PCR; TCRdb's version includes in-frame clones alone and lacks a portion of them. This table has 400,000 to 550,000 clones, nearly 90% appearing once. After removal of 10 bases from V and 6 bases from J, the junction contained 6 bases not matched to a gene. The CDR3 runs 14 residues. Germline-derived CDR1 and CDR2 are MNHEY and SVGAGI. This TCR was recovered from a woman aged 18-30 years with acute COVID-19. Sequencing used PBMCs or T cells enriched from blood (not recorded which). J is TRBJ2-7 and V is TRBV6-5; 16 nucleotides align to TRBD2. The CDR3 is CATQGLAGGGEQYF. In nucleotides, the CDR3 is TGTGCCACCCAGGGACTAGCGGGAGGGGGCGAGCAGTACTTC.